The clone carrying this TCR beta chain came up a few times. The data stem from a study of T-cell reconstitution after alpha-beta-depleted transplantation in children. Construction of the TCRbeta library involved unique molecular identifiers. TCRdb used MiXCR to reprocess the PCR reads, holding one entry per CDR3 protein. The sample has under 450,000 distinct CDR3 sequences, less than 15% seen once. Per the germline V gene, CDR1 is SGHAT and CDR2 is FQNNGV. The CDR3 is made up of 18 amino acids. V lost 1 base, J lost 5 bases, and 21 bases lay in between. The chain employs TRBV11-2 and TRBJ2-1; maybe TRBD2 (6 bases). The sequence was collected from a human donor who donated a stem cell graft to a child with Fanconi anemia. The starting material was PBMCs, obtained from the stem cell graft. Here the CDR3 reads CASSLVPGRTIKDNEQFF. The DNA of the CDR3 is TGTGCCAGCAGCTTAGTCCCGGGTCGGACTATAAAAGACAATGAGCAGTTCTTC.